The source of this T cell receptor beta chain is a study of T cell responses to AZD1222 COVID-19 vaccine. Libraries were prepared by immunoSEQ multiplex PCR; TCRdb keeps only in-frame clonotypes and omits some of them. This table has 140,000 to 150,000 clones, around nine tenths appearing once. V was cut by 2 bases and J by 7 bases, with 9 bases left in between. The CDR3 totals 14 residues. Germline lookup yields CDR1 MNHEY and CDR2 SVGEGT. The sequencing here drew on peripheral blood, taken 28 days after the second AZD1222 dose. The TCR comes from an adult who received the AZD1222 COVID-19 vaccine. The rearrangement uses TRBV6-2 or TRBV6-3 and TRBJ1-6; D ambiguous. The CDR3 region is CASSYIGPNSPLHF. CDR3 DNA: TGTGCCAGCAGTTACATCGGTCCAAATTCACCCCTCCACTTT.